The 3 T cell receptor beta chains below were found in one sample sequenced in a study of tumor and adjacent non-tumor tissue in lung cancer (dated by TCRdb to the late 2010s). Library prep was done by multiplex PCR. TCRdb shows the sequencer as Illumina HiSeq 2500. TCRbeta libraries were built by three rounds of nested PCR using primers (Table S4), following protocols modified from ARM-PCR. The public reads were run again by TCRdb, first through fastp at Q25 and then through MiXCR, and only productive beta chains were kept. Every entry covers one CDR3 protein and lists the most common genes and DNA from its rows. This sample lists 60,000 or so distinct CDR3 sequences; 61% were detected once. Under 35% of the sample comes from the top ten. RNA was extracted from bulk unsorted tissue and checked for quality with a NanoDrop ND-1000 and an Agilent 2100. For the normal lung samples, distant non-tumor tissue was collected more than 3 cm away from the tumor edge.

Source material: distant non-tumor lung tissue. Receptor source: a man between 70 and 80 years old with non-small cell lung cancer.

This clonotype was recorded many times. This chain joins TRBV5-5 and TRBJ1-5; 9 nucleotides line up with TRBD1. This CDR3 is 14 amino acids long. Germline CDR1 is SGHKS and CDR2 is YYEKEE (reference sequence). J lost 6 bases, V lost 0 bases, and 1 base had no gene match. The chain's CDR3 is CASSLGQGGQPQHF. CDR3 coding DNA: TGTGCCAGCAGCTTGGGACAGGGGGGTCAGCCCCAGCATTTT.

V gene TRBV4-2 combines with J gene TRBJ2-7, with D tentatively TRBD1 or TRBD2 (5 bases each). V lost 3 bases, J lost 0 bases, and 21 bases lay in between. CDR1 is LGHNA and CDR2 is YNFKEQ in the germline V gene. This CDR3 is built from 18 residues. The CDR3 sequence: CASSQESPGGTSSYEQYF. The CDR3, as DNA: TGTGCCAGCAGCCAGGAAAGTCCGGGTGGGACGAGCTCCTACGAGCAGTACTTC.

This clonotype was seen only once. The chain couples TRBV19 to TRBJ1-5; 9 bases are a match to TRBD1. The length of the CDR3 is 18 residues. The germline V gene has CDR1 LNHDA and CDR2 SQIVND (reference sequence). V shed 7 bases, J shed 1 base, and the junction held 14 bases outside the gene matches. The CDR3 DNA sequence: TGTGCCAGTACCCGATCCACAGGGGGCGAGATGAGCAATCAGCCCCAGCATTTT. Translating gives CASTRSTGGEMSNQPQHF.